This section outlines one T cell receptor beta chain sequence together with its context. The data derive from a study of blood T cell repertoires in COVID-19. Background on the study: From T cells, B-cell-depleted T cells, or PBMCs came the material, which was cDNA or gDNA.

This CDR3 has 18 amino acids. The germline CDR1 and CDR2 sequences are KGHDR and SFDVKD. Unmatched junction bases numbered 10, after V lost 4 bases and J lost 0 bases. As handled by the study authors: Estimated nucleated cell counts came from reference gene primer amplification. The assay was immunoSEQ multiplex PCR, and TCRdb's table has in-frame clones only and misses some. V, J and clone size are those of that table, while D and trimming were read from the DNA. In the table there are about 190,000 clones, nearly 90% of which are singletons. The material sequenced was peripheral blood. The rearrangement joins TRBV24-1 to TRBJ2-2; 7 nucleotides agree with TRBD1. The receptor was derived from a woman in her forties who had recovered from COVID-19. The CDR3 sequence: CATSEYPTGASNTGELFF. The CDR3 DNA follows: TGTGCCACCAGTGAGTATCCTACAGGGGCCTCGAACACCGGGGAGCTGTTTTTT.